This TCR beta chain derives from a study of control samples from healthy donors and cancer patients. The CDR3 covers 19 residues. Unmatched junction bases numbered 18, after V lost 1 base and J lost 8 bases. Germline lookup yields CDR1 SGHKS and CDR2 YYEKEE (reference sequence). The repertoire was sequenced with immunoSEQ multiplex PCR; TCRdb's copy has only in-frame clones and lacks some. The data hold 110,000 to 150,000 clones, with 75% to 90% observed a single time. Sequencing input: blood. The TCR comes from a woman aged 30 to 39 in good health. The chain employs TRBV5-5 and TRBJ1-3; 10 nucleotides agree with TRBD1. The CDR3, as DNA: TGTGCCAGCAGCTTGTTCGTCCTTGGACAGGGGGGAAAGAGGGACACCATATATTTT. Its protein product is CASSLFVLGQGGKRDTIYF.